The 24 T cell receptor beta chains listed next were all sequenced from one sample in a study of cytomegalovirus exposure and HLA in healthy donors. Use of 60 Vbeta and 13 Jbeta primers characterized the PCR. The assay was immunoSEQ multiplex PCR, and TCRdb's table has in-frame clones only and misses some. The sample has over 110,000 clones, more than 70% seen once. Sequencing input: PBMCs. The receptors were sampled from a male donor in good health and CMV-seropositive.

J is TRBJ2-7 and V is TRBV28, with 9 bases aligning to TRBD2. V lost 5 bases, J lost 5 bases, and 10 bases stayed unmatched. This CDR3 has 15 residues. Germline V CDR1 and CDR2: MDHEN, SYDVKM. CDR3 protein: CASSLGSGSGNEQYF. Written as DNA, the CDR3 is TGTGCCAGCAGTCTGGGTAGCGGGAGCGGGAACGAGCAGTACTTC. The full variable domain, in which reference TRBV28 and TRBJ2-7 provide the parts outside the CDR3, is DVKVTQSSRYLVKRTGEKVFLECVQDMDHENMFWYRQDPGLGLRLIYFSYDVKMKEKGDIPEGYSVSREKKERFSLILESASTNQTSMYLCASSLGSGSGNEQYFGPGTRLTVT.

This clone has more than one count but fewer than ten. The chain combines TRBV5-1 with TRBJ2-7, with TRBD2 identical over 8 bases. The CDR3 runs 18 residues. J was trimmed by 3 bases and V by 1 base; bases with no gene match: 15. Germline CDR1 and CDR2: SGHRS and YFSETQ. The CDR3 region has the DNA TGCGCCAGCAGCTTGAGGCGACTAGCGCCCCCCACAATCTACGAGCAGTACTTC. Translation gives CASSLRRLAPPTIYEQYF.

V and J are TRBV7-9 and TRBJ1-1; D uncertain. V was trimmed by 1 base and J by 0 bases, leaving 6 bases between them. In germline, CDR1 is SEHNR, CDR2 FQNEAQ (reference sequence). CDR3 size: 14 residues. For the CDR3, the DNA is TGTGCCAGCAGCTTAGATCTTTTGAACACTGAAGCTTTCTTT. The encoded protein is CASSLDLLNTEAFF. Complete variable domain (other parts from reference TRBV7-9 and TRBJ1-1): DTGVSQNPRHKITKRGQNVTFRCDPISEHNRLYWYRQTLGQGPEFLTYFQNEAQLEKSRLLSDRFSAERPKGSFSTLEIQRTEQGDSAMYLCASSLDLLNTEAFFGQGTRLTVV.

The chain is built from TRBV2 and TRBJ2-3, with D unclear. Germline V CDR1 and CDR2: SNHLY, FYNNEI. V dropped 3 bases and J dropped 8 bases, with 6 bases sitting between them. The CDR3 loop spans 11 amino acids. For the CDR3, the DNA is TGTGCCAGCAGTGAGGAGAGTACGCAGTATTTT. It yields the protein CASSEESTQYF.

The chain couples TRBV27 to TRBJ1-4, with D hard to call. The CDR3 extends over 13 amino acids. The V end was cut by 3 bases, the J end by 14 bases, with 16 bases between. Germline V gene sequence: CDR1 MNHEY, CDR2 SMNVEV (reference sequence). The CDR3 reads CASSFNEGSSLFF. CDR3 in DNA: TGTGCCAGCAGTTTTAATGAGGGCTCAAGCCTGTTTTTT. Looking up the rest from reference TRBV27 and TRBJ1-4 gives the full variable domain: EAQVTQNPRYLITVTGKKLTVTCSQNMNHEYMSWYRQDPGLGLRQIYYSMNVEVTDKGDVPEGYKVSRKEKRNFPLILESPSPNQTSLYFCASSFNEGSSLFFGSGTQLSVL.

The CDR3 spells CASSQVGSGYEQYF. CDR3 coding DNA: TGTGCCAGCAGCCAGGTCGGTAGCGGGTACGAGCAGTACTTC. The chain combines TRBV6-6 with TRBJ2-7; TRBD2 aligns across 7 bases. CDR3 size: 14 residues. The V gene end was trimmed by 6 bases and the J gene end by 4 bases; junction bases not matched to a gene: 9. Germline loops: CDR1 MNHNY, CDR2 SVGAGI (reference sequence).

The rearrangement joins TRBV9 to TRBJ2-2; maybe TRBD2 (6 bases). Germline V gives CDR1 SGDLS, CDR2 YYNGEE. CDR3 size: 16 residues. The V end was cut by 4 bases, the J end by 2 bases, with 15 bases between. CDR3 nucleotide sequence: TGTGCCAGCAGCATTCACCGGGACTCAAACACCGGGGAGCTGTTTTTT. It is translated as CASSIHRDSNTGELFF.

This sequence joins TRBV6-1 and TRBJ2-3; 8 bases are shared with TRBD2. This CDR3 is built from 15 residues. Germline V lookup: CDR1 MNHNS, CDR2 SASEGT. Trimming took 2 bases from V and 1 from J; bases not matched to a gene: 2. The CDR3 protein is CASSEQAGGTDTQYF. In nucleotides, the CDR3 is TGTGCCAGCAGTGAACAAGCGGGGGGCACAGATACGCAGTATTTT.

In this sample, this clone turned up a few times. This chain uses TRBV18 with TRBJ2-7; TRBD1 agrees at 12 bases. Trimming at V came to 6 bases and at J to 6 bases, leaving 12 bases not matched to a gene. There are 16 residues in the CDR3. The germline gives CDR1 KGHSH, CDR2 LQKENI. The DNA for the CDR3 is TGTGCCAGCTCCGAACTTTTGGGACAGGGGGCTATCGAGCAGTACTTC. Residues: CASSELLGQGAIEQYF. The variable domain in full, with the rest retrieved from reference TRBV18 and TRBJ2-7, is NAGVMQNPRHLVRRRGQEARLRCSPMKGHSHVYWYRQLPEEGLKFMVYLQKENIIDESGMPKERFSAEFPKEGPSILRIQQVVRGDSAAYFCASSELLGQGAIEQYFGPGTRLTVT.

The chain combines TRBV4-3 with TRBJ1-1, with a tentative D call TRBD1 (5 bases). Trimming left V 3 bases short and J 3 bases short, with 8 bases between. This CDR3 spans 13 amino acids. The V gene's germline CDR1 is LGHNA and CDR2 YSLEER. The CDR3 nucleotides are TGCGCCAGCAGCCAGGTAGGGGACACTGAAGCTTTCTTT. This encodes CASSQVGDTEAFF.

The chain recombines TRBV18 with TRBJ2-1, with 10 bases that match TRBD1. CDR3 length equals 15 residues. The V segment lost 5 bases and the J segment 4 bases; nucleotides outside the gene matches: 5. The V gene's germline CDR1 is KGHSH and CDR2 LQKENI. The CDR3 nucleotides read TGTGCCAGCTCATTAGGACAGGGGGATTACAATGAGCAGTTCTTC. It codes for CASSLGQGDYNEQFF. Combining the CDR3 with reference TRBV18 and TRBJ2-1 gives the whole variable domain NAGVMQNPRHLVRRRGQEARLRCSPMKGHSHVYWYRQLPEEGLKFMVYLQKENIIDESGMPKERFSAEFPKEGPSILRIQQVVRGDSAAYFCASSLGQGDYNEQFFGPGTRLTVL.

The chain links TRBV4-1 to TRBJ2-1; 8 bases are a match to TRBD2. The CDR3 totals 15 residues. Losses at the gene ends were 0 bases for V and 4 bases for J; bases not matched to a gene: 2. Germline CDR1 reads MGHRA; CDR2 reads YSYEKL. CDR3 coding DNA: TGCGCCAGCAGCCAAGACGGGGGGGCGTACAATGAGCAGTTCTTC. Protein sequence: CASSQDGGAYNEQFF.

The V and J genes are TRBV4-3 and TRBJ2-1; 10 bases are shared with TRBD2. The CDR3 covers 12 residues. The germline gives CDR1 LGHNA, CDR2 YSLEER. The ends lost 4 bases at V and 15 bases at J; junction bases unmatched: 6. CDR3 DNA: TGCGCCAGCAGCCCAGCGGGGGGGCGTCCGTTCTTC. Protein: CASSPAGGRPFF.

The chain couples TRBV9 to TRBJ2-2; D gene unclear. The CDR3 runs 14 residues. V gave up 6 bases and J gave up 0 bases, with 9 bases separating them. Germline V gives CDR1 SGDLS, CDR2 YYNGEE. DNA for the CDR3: TGTGCCAGCACCAAGAACACGAACACCGGGGAGCTGTTTTTT. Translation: CASTKNTNTGELFF.

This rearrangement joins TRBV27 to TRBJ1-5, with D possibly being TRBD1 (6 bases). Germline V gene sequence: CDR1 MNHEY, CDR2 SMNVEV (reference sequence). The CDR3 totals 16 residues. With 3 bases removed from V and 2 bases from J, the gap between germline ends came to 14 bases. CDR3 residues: CASSFSGGGGNQPQHF. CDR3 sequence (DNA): TGTGCCAGCAGTTTCTCGGGCGGGGGCGGCAATCAGCCCCAGCATTTT.

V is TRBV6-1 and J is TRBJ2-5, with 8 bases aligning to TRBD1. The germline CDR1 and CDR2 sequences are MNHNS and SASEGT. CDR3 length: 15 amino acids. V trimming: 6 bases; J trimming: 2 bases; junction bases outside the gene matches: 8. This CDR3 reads CASRRQGTQQETQYF. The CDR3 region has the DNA TGTGCCAGCAGGAGACAGGGGACACAACAAGAGACCCAGTACTTC.

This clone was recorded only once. The CDR3 DNA reads as TGTGCCAGCAGTCCCCATGAGGAGGTCTCCTACGAGCAGTACTTC. Its protein product is CASSPHEEVSYEQYF. The rearrangement joins TRBV28 to TRBJ2-7, with D perhaps TRBD2 (5 bases). V dropped 5 bases and J dropped 0 bases, with 14 bases sitting between them. CDR1 is MDHEN, CDR2 SYDVKM, per germline. The CDR3 totals 15 residues.

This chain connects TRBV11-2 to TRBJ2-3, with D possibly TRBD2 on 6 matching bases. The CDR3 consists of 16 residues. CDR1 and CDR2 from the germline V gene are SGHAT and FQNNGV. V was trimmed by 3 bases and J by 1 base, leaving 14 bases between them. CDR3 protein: CASSFSSWGGTDTQYF. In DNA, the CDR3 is TGTGCCAGCAGCTTTTCGTCCTGGGGGGGCACAGATACGCAGTATTTT.

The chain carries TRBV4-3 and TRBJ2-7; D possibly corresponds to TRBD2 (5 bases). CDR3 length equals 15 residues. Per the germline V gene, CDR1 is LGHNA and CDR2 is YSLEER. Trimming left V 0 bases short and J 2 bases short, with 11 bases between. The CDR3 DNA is TGCGCCAGCAGCCAAGATCTTGCACTAGCCTACGAGCAGTACTTC. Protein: CASSQDLALAYEQYF.

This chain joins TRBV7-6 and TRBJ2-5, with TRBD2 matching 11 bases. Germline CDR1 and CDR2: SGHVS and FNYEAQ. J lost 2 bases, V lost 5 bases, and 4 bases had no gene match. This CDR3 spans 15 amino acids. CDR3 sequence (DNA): TGTGCCAGCAGCCGCAGACTAGCGGGGCAAGAGACCCAGTACTTC. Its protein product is CASSRRLAGQETQYF.

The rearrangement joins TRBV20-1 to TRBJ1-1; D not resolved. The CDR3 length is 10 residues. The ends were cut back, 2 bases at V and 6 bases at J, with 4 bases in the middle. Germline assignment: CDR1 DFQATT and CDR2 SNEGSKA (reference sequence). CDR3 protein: CSARNSEAFF. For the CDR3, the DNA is TGCAGTGCTAGAAACTCTGAAGCTTTCTTT.

CDR3: CASRTRQVNYGYTF. The CDR3 DNA reads as TGTGCCAGCAGGACCCGACAGGTTAACTATGGCTACACCTTC. This chain joins TRBV6-1 and TRBJ1-2; possible D gene TRBD1, 6 bases. The length of the CDR3 is 14 residues. The V gene lost 6 bases and the J gene lost 1 base, with 12 bases spanning the gap. The germline gives CDR1 MNHNS, CDR2 SASEGT.

The CDR3, as DNA: TGTGCCAGTAGTATTCTTGAGTACACCGGGGAGCTGTTTTTT. Translating it yields CASSILEYTGELFF. The genes are TRBV19 and TRBJ2-2; D is unresolved. Trimming took 3 bases from V and 3 from J, leaving 8 bases between them. CDR1 is LNHDA, CDR2 SQIVND, per germline (reference sequence). The length of the CDR3 is 14 residues.

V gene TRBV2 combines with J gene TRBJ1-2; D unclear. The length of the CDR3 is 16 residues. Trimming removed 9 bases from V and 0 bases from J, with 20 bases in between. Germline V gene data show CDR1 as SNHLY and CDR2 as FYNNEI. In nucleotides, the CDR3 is TGTGCCAGACCTTCCGAGTGGTCACGAGCTAACTATGGCTACACCTTC. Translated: CARPSEWSRANYGYTF.